This TCR beta chain was identified during a study of control samples from healthy donors and cancer patients (dated by TCRdb to 2018 to 2020). The library was built by means of the immunoSEQ multiplex PCR assay. TCRdb retrieved this table from immuneACCESS and kept in-frame rearrangements only. Not all clones are present; in checked studies, unresolved V genes account for under half, and no reason is known for the remainder. The sample table lists roughly 59,000 clones, more than 85% of them with a count of one. The ten top clones hold 1.7% of the sample. This clone was counted a few times. The antigen it recognizes is unknown. Per-base qualities were not stored, and no clone one base away is much larger. Per the germline V gene, SNHLY is the CDR1 and FYNNEI is the CDR2. Inclusive of the bounding cysteine and phenylalanine, the CDR3 is 15 residues long. The retained sequence is limited to the CDR3, 45 bases, with the frame set at the first base. From V the trimming removes 6 bases and from J it removes 6 bases, while the gene matches leave 10 bases of the junction unaccounted for.

Material: PBMCs. The sequence links TRBV2 to TRBJ2-2, with 7 bases in between that match TRBD1. The TCR originated in a man in his forties or fifties with colorectal cancer. This receptor carries the CDR3 CASRSTGVVAGELFF. The DNA reads TGTGCCAGCAGATCAACAGGGGTGGTCGCCGGGGAGCTGTTTTTT.